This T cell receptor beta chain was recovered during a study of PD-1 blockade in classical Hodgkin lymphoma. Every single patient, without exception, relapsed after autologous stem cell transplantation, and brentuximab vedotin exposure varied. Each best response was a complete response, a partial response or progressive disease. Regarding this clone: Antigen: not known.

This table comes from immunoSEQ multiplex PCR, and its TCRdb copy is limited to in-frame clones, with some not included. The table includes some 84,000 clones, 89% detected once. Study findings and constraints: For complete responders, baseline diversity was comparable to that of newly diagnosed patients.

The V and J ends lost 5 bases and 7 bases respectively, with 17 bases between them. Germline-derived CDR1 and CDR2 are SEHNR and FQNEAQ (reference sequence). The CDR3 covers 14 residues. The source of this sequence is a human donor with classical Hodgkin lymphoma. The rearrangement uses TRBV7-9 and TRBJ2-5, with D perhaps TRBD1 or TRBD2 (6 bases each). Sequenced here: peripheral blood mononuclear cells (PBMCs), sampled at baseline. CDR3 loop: CASSTGGGLVTQYF. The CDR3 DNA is TGTGCCAGCAGCACTGGTGGGGGGCTTGTGACCCAGTACTTC.